This T cell receptor (beta chain) was sequenced for a study of blood T cells in healthy people across ages. Study-level results: More naive CD4+ cells and higher diversity marked long-lived donors relative to aged donors.

With a J-beta primer mix and a sample-barcoded 5' primer, a second PCR ran about 7 to 12 cycles. A template-switch adaptor that had 12 random nucleotides put a tag on each cDNA molecule. One entry per CDR3 protein, called by TCRdb with MiXCR from the 5' RACE reads. The repertoire includes under 800,000 distinct CDR3 sequences, 43% of them detected once, and 20% sits in the top ten. Germline assignment: CDR1 MDHEN and CDR2 SYDVKM. CDR3 length: 12 amino acids. V was trimmed by 6 bases and J by 2 bases, leaving 8 bases between them. This clonotype was detected ten times or more. As yet, its antigen is unknown. Samples had at least 6 million PBMCs isolated from them.

The chain carries TRBV28 and TRBJ2-7; possible D gene TRBD1, 5 bases. The specimen was blood. This clonotype was sampled from a woman aged 55-69 years in good health. The CDR3 reads CASRTGAYEQYF. CDR3 coding DNA: TGTGCCAGCAGAACAGGAGCCTACGAGCAGTACTTC.